These 17 T cell receptor beta chains share one sample of origin, sequenced in a study of OX40 agonist ivuxolimab in advanced cancers. The receptor library was made with the immunoSEQ multiplex PCR assay. Drawn from immuneACCESS, this table holds only the in-frame rearrangements with V and J called that TCRdb kept. Clones are partly lost; checked studies trace under half to an unresolved V gene and leave the rest unexplained. Counted in this sample were about 64,000 clones; approximately 80% of them appeared once. Of the sample, about 1.2% is held by the ten largest clones. Sequences were derived from CD4+ or CD8+ T cells sorted from blood, sampled in a trial of the OX40 agonist ivuxolimab. The origin of the receptors is an adult with an advanced solid tumor such as melanoma, head and neck, liver or kidney cancer.

The CDR3 here is CASSFDRGPNEKLFF. CDR3 DNA: TGTGCCAGCAGCTTTGACAGGGGGCCGAATGAAAAACTGTTTTTT. The chain is built from TRBV5-4 and TRBJ1-4; 10 bases align to TRBD1. The CDR3 sequence is 15 residues long. CDR1 is SGHNT, CDR2 YYREEE, per germline (reference sequence). J lost 5 bases, V lost 2 bases, and 3 bases had no gene match.

The V call is TRBV19, the J call TRBJ2-5; no clear D. Germline V CDR1 and CDR2: LNHDA, SQIVND (reference sequence). This CDR3 has 13 residues. Trimming took off 3 bases at V and 8 bases at J, with 13 bases between the two ends. This CDR3 is CASSITNVGTQYF. The CDR3, as DNA: TGTGCCAGTAGTATTACTAATGTAGGAACCCAGTACTTC.

The chain has TRBV10-1 and TRBJ1-1; D possibly corresponds to TRBD1 (6 bases). The CDR3 is 12 residues long. Per the germline V gene, CDR1 is WNHNN and CDR2 is SYGVQD (reference sequence). Trimming removed 10 bases from V and 6 bases from J, with 15 bases in between. The CDR3 is CATTGGFAEAFF. CDR3 in DNA: TGCGCCACCACGGGGGGCTTCGCTGAAGCTTTCTTT.

This chain connects TRBV18 to TRBJ2-2, with 7 bases lining up with TRBD1. This CDR3 spans 16 amino acids. The ends lost 4 bases at V and 2 bases at J; junction bases unmatched: 7. Per the germline V gene, CDR1 is KGHSH and CDR2 is LQKENI. The CDR3 region is CASSRIQGQNTGELFF. For the CDR3, the DNA is TGTGCCAGCTCACGTATACAGGGGCAAAACACCGGGGAGCTGTTTTTT. The variable domain in full, with the rest retrieved from reference TRBV18 and TRBJ2-2, is NAGVMQNPRHLVRRRGQEARLRCSPMKGHSHVYWYRQLPEEGLKFMVYLQKENIIDESGMPKERFSAEFPKEGPSILRIQQVVRGDSAAYFCASSRIQGQNTGELFFGEGSRLTVL.

The rearrangement uses TRBV7-2 and TRBJ1-3; maybe TRBD1 (6 bases). Per the germline V gene, CDR1 is SGHTA and CDR2 is FQGNSA. The germline V and J ends were trimmed by 2 bases and 2 bases, with 16 bases remaining between them. This CDR3 is built from 17 residues. The CDR3 DNA is TGTGCCAGCAGCTTAAATCTTAGGAGACAGGCTGGAAACACCATATATTTT. Protein product: CASSLNLRRQAGNTIYF.

The chain combines TRBV5-1 with TRBJ2-7, with 7 bases that match TRBD2. Germline loops: CDR1 SGHRS, CDR2 YFSETQ. The CDR3 extends over 14 amino acids. J lost 2 bases, V lost 7 bases, and 9 bases had no gene match. CDR3 region: CASRPRGETYEQYF. In DNA, the CDR3 is TGCGCCAGCCGTCCTCGGGGGGAAACCTACGAGCAGTACTTC. Full variable domain (outside the CDR3, taken from reference TRBV5-1 and TRBJ2-7): KAGVTQTPRYLIKTRGQQVTLSCSPISGHRSVSWYQQTPGQGLQFLFEYFSETQRNKGNFPGRFSGRQFSNSRSEMNVSTLELGDSALYLCASRPRGETYEQYFGPGTRLTVT.

The genes are TRBV6-5 and TRBJ2-1; tentative D call: TRBD1 (5 bases). The CDR3 totals 12 residues. Germline-derived CDR1 and CDR2 are MNHEY and SVGAGI. Trimming took 5 bases from V and 6 from J, leaving 8 bases between them. The CDR3 sequence: CASSRQGNEQFF. As DNA, the CDR3 is TGTGCCAGCAGTCGGCAGGGCAATGAGCAGTTCTTC.

In its sample, this clone was seen a few times. The chain couples TRBV6-5 to TRBJ2-3, with TRBD1 as a possible D gene (5 bases). Germline V gene sequence: CDR1 MNHEY, CDR2 SVGAGI. V was shortened by 8 bases and J by 3 bases, with 12 bases between the two germline ends. This CDR3 spans 13 amino acids. This chain's CDR3 is CASGAPGTDTQYF. The CDR3 DNA follows: TGTGCCAGCGGGGCCCCAGGGACAGATACGCAGTATTTT.

This chain connects TRBV9 to TRBJ1-1; D possibly corresponds to TRBD1 (5 bases). This CDR3 is 13 amino acids long. Germline V gives CDR1 SGDLS, CDR2 YYNGEE. V lost 1 base, J lost 3 bases, and 7 bases lay in between. CDR3 sequence reads: CASSVQGDTEAFF. CDR3 in DNA: TGTGCCAGCAGCGTACAAGGGGACACTGAAGCTTTCTTT.

The V gene is TRBV7-3, the J gene TRBJ1-2; D gene unclear. V lost 1 base and J 8 bases, leaving 11 bases between the germline ends. This CDR3 comprises 13 residues. Germline-derived CDR1 and CDR2 are SGHTA and FQGTGA. CDR3 sequence reads: CASSLNRREGYTF. The CDR3 region has the DNA TGTGCCAGCAGCTTAAATCGCCGGGAGGGCTACACCTTC.

This chain uses TRBV4-2 with TRBJ2-7, with D possibly called TRBD1 or TRBD2 (6 bases each). CDR1 LGHNA and CDR2 YNFKEQ come from the germline V gene. Between the trimmed V and J ends, which lost 3 bases and 6 bases, there was a span of 15 bases. CDR3 length: 14 amino acids. This CDR3 is CASSHSEGGSEQYF. In DNA form, the CDR3 reads TGTGCCAGCAGCCACTCTGAGGGGGGTAGCGAGCAGTACTTC.

This sequence joins TRBV27 and TRBJ2-5, with no clear D. The germline gives CDR1 MNHEY, CDR2 SMNVEV (reference sequence). With 6 bases removed from V and 7 bases from J, the gap between germline ends came to 18 bases. The CDR3 contains 14 residues. CDR3: CASRTAPGIATQYF. DNA for the CDR3: TGTGCCAGCAGGACTGCCCCGGGCATAGCGACCCAGTACTTC.

V gene TRBV7-8 combines with J gene TRBJ2-2; D perhaps matches TRBD1 (5 bases). Germline V gene lookup returns CDR1 SGHVS and CDR2 FQNEAQ. The ends were cut back, 5 bases at V and 1 base at J, with 20 bases in the middle. The CDR3 totals 18 residues. CDR3 DNA sequence: TGTGCCAGCAGCCTAGGAAGAGTGGCAGGGCGGAACACCGGGGAGCTGTTTTTT. This sequence encodes CASSLGRVAGRNTGELFF.

The chain carries TRBV6-1 and TRBJ2-7; 8 positions match TRBD1. V gave up 6 bases and J gave up 2 bases; unmatched junction bases: 9. CDR1 is MNHNS, CDR2 SASEGT, per germline. The CDR3 is 15 amino acids. The CDR3 DNA sequence: TGTGCCAGCAGGAGGGGGACAGGCTCTGCCTACGAGCAGTACTTC. Its protein product is CASRRGTGSAYEQYF.

The chain is built from TRBV23-1 and TRBJ1-5, with TRBD1 identical over 8 bases. TRBV23-1 is marked as an open reading frame, function uncertain. The J segment lost 5 bases and the V segment lost 2 bases, leaving 8 bases of the junction unmatched. The CDR3 is made up of 16 amino acids. The CDR3 here is CASSQRGTGFHQPQHF. DNA for the CDR3: TGCGCCAGCAGTCAACGAGGGACAGGCTTCCATCAGCCCCAGCATTTT.

This clone has more than one count but fewer than ten. The identical CDR3 is also encoded by other nucleotide sequences in the sample. This chain connects TRBV5-1 to TRBJ2-2, with 7 bases identical to TRBD1. The CDR3 runs to 15 residues. Germline V gene sequence: CDR1 SGHRS, CDR2 YFSETQ. V lost 2 bases, J lost 5 bases, and 6 bases stayed unmatched. CDR3 amino acids: CASSLKGASTGELFF. The CDR3 DNA reads as TGCGCCAGCAGCTTAAAGGGGGCATCGACCGGGGAGCTGTTTTTT.

The chain links TRBV6-1 to TRBJ1-2; D may be TRBD1 (5 bases). Germline-derived CDR1 and CDR2 are MNHNS and SASEGT. Trimming removed 11 bases from V and 2 bases from J, with 12 bases in between. There are 12 residues in the CDR3. The CDR3 reads CASGPLNYGYTF. The CDR3 DNA follows: TGTGCCTCGGGACCGCTCAACTATGGCTACACCTTC.